This T cell receptor (beta chain) was sequenced in a study of blood T cell repertoires in COVID-19. Study details: The study drew acute and convalescent COVID-19 samples from the United States, Italy and Spain. Sources were T cells, B-cell-depleted T cells, or PBMCs; the material itself was cDNA or gDNA.

The CDR3 is made up of 15 amino acids. Trimming removed 2 bases from V and 5 bases from J, with 15 bases in between. CDR1 is MGHRA and CDR2 is YSYEKL in the germline V gene. Original handling: Estimation of nucleated cell counts was performed using reference gene primer amplification. The assay was immunoSEQ multiplex PCR, and TCRdb's table has in-frame clones only and misses some. V and J calls and clone size come straight from that table; D and trimming were deduced from the DNA. The sample includes 250,000 to 350,000 clones, approximately 90% of them seen just once. This chain connects TRBV4-1 to TRBJ2-5; tentative D call: TRBD1 (5 bases). Input material: peripheral blood. This clonotype was sampled from a man aged 18-30 years with active or convalescent COVID-19. CDR3 sequence reads: CASSQRGAVVETQYF. CDR3 DNA: TGCGCCAGCAGCCAAAGGGGTGCGGTCGTGGAGACCCAGTACTTC.